These 20 T cell receptor beta chains were all obtained from the same sample, sequenced in a study of naive and memory T cell subsets. Their specific antigens are unknown. An equimolar mix of two oligonucleotides served as the beta constant-region primer for TRBC1 and TRBC2. Nested alpha and beta constant-region primers with the SP2 primer drove four PCR rounds on ligated cDNA. TCRdb reprocessed the UMI-ligation and nested PCR reads with MiXCR, giving one entry per CDR3 protein. This table holds roughly 140,000 distinct CDR3 sequences, around 21% found once. Findings of the study overall: Possibly reflecting memory cells re-expressing CD45RA, a few larger clonotypes occurred in naive repertoires, especially CD8.

The sequenced material came from naive CD8+ T cells from blood. The receptors originated from a human donor in good health.

This CDR3 reads CAWSVMSRETQYF. The CDR3, as DNA: TGTGCCTGGAGTGTCATGTCCAGGGAGACCCAGTACTTC. The V gene is TRBV30, the J gene TRBJ2-5; D gene ambiguous. CDR1 is GTSNPN, CDR2 SVGIG, per germline (reference sequence). This CDR3 comprises 13 residues. V lost 0 bases and J 5 bases, leaving 10 bases between the germline ends. Full variable domain (outside the CDR3, taken from reference TRBV30 and TRBJ2-5): SQTIHQWPATLVQPVGSPLSLECTVEGTSNPNLYWYRQAAGRGLQLLFYSVGIGQISSEVPQNLSASRPQDRQFILSSKKLLLSDSGFYLCAWSVMSRETQYFGPGTRLLVL.

In this sample, this clonotype turned up a few times. The V call is TRBV3-1, the J call TRBJ2-7, with D perhaps TRBD1 (6 bases). From germline, CDR1 is LGHDT and CDR2 YNNKEL (reference sequence). Trimming stripped 6 bases from V and 0 bases from J, with 12 bases between. This CDR3 has 14 residues. CDR3 loop: CASSIDRSSYEQYF. The CDR3 nucleotides are TGTGCCAGCAGTATCGACAGGTCCTCCTACGAGCAGTACTTC.

The CDR3, as DNA: TGTGCCAGCAGGGGGACTCCGGGGGCCTACGAGCAGTACTTC. This codes for CASRGTPGAYEQYF. V is TRBV6-5 and J is TRBJ2-7; D might be TRBD2 (6 bases). This CDR3 contains 14 residues. Trimming took 6 bases from V and 2 from J, leaving 14 bases between them. Germline V lookup: CDR1 MNHEY, CDR2 SVGAGI.

This clonotype was seen more than once but under ten times. V usage is TRBV27 and J usage is TRBJ1-6, with D possibly matching TRBD1 (6 bases). Germline lookup yields CDR1 MNHEY and CDR2 SMNVEV (reference sequence). Deletions cut 3 bases from V and 10 bases from J, with 13 bases between. This CDR3 region has 14 residues. This CDR3 reads CASSFGGSRSPLHF. CDR3 in DNA: TGTGCCAGCAGTTTCGGGGGCTCAAGGTCACCCCTCCACTTT.

There are a few counts of this clonotype. The chain has TRBV27 and TRBJ1-1; tentatively, D is TRBD1 (6 bases). CDR3 length: 13 residues. The V end lost 3 bases, the J end lost 6 bases, and 11 bases lay between the germline ends. The germline CDR1 and CDR2 sequences are MNHEY and SMNVEV (reference sequence). The CDR3 DNA sequence: TGTGCCAGCAGTTTGGGGGGCTGGGCTGAAGCTTTCTTT. Its protein product is CASSLGGWAEAFF.

In this sample, this clonotype turned up a few times. The chain carries TRBV25-1 and TRBJ2-5; D is tentatively TRBD1 or TRBD2 (5 bases each). The CDR3 extends over 16 amino acids. Between the trimmed V and J ends, which lost 3 bases and 4 bases, there was a span of 18 bases. Germline values: CDR1 MGHDK, CDR2 SYGVNS. CDR3 loop: CASSDQGDRNPETQYF. Here the CDR3 DNA reads TGTGCCAGCAGTGATCAAGGGGACCGGAATCCAGAGACCCAGTACTTC.

The chain employs TRBV11-2 and TRBJ1-1; no reliable D call. The CDR3 sequence is 16 residues long. Germline values: CDR1 SGHAT, CDR2 FQNNGV. V lost 6 bases and J lost 1, with 18 bases in between. CDR3 coding DNA: TGTGCCAGCAGTCGAGGAACTATATGGAGGAACACTGAAGCTTTCTTT. Its translation is CASSRGTIWRNTEAFF. Variable domain in full (rest from reference TRBV11-2 and TRBJ1-1): EAGVAQSPRYKIIEKRQSVAFWCNPISGHATLYWYQQILGQGPKLLIQFQNNGVVDDSQLPKDRFSAERLKGVDSTLKIQPAKLEDSAVYLCASSRGTIWRNTEAFFGQGTRLTVV.

The chain links TRBV18 to TRBJ2-7; D remains unclear. CDR1 and CDR2 (germline): KGHSH, LQKENI. V lost 2 bases and J 3 bases, leaving 11 bases between the germline ends. There are 14 residues in the CDR3. The CDR3 coding sequence is TGTGCCAGCTCACCAGGCACTCATCTCTACGAGCAGTACTTC. It yields the protein CASSPGTHLYEQYF.

The V gene is TRBV20-1, the J gene TRBJ2-2; D is unresolved. Germline CDR1 reads DFQATT; CDR2 reads SNEGSKA (reference sequence). The CDR3 extends over 14 amino acids. Trimming removed 2 bases from V and 6 bases from J, with 13 bases in between. The CDR3 sequence is CSARPKSYPGELFF. The CDR3 region has the DNA TGCAGTGCTAGACCGAAAAGCTATCCCGGGGAGCTGTTTTTT.

This clonotype has a handful of counts. The J gene is TRBJ2-7, the V gene TRBV27, with D perhaps matching TRBD2 (6 bases). This CDR3 has 14 amino acids. CDR1 MNHEY and CDR2 SMNVEV come from the germline V gene (reference sequence). Trimming shortened V by 5 bases and J by 4 bases, and 15 bases separated the two germline ends. CDR3: CASSPGVGTYEQYF. The CDR3 nucleotides are TGTGCCAGCAGTCCTGGTGTAGGGACTTACGAGCAGTACTTC.

The V call is TRBV7-3, the J call TRBJ2-1, with 9 bases identical to TRBD2. This CDR3 comprises 15 residues. CDR1 is SGHTA and CDR2 is FQGTGA in the germline V gene. With V trimmed by 3 bases and J by 9 bases, 9 bases remained unmatched. CDR3 protein: CASSFDSGTSLEQFF. CDR3 nucleotide sequence: TGTGCCAGCAGCTTTGACTCCGGGACTAGCCTTGAGCAGTTCTTC.

This clonotype appeared many times. The chain recombines TRBV3-1 with TRBJ2-7, with D maybe TRBD2 (5 bases). In germline, CDR1 is LGHDT, CDR2 YNNKEL (reference sequence). The CDR3 spans 14 residues. The V and J ends lost 1 base and 3 bases respectively, with 10 bases between them. The CDR3 bases are TGTGCCAGCAGCCAAGTAGAGGGCAGCTACGAGCAGTACTTC. This translates into CASSQVEGSYEQYF.

This clonotype was seen a handful of times. V is TRBV27 and J is TRBJ2-7, with 8 bases that match TRBD2. The CDR3 totals 13 residues. J was trimmed by 3 bases and V by 8 bases; bases with no gene match: 6. Germline lookup yields CDR1 MNHEY and CDR2 SMNVEV (reference sequence). Here the CDR3 reads CASANSGNYEQYF. The CDR3 region has the DNA TGTGCCAGCGCCAATAGCGGGAACTACGAGCAGTACTTC.

This clonotype has only a few counts. The chain is built from TRBV7-8 and TRBJ2-1, with unresolved D. Germline CDR1 is SGHVS and CDR2 is FQNEAQ. This CDR3 is 15 amino acids long. V was clipped by 7 bases and J by 4 bases, with 17 bases between them. The CDR3 nucleotides are TGTGCCAGCACCACCATTTCGGAAACATACAATGAGCAGTTCTTC. Protein: CASTTISETYNEQFF.

The J gene is TRBJ2-1, the V gene TRBV7-8; D possibly matches TRBD1 or TRBD2 (5 bases each). The germline gives CDR1 SGHVS, CDR2 FQNEAQ. V gave up 5 bases and J gave up 1 base, with 12 bases separating them. This CDR3 spans 15 amino acids. The CDR3, as DNA: TGTGCCAGCAGCAACCGGGACCCTTCCTACAATGAGCAGTTCTTC. It codes for CASSNRDPSYNEQFF.

The V call is TRBV6-5, the J call TRBJ2-7; 7 bases align to TRBD2. Trimming took 5 bases from V and 5 from J; bases not matched to a gene: 12. CDR3 size: 15 residues. Germline V gene lookup returns CDR1 MNHEY and CDR2 SVGAGI. The CDR3, as DNA: TGTGCCAGCAGTGACGTGAGGACTAGTTACGACGAGCAGTACTTC. This encodes CASSDVRTSYDEQYF.

The V call is TRBV3-1, the J call TRBJ2-7, with D possibly being TRBD1 or TRBD2 (5 bases each). V dropped 3 bases and J dropped 2 bases, with 11 bases sitting between them. Germline assignment: CDR1 LGHDT and CDR2 YNNKEL (reference sequence). The CDR3 has 14 amino acids. CDR3 nucleotide sequence: TGTGCCAGCAGCCAGTCAGGGACCACCTACGAGCAGTACTTC. Translated, it gives CASSQSGTTYEQYF.

This chain links TRBV18 with TRBJ2-7, with D perhaps matching TRBD2 (7 bases). The CDR3 loop spans 15 amino acids. Germline values: CDR1 KGHSH, CDR2 LQKENI. V was pared by 8 bases and J by 3 bases, with 20 bases between. The CDR3 coding sequence is TGTGCCAGCCACGGACGGGGGGCTTTCTTCTACGAGCAGTACTTC. This codes for CASHGRGAFFYEQYF.

This chain connects TRBV5-6 to TRBJ2-7; the D call may be TRBD1 or TRBD2 (5 bases each). Germline loops: CDR1 SGHDT, CDR2 YYEEEE. Trimming removed 4 bases from V and 7 bases from J, with 21 bases in between. CDR3 length equals 15 residues. DNA of the CDR3: TGTGCCAGCAGCCCCCCTGCAGGGAGATCCTGGGAGCAGTACTTC. Translating it yields CASSPPAGRSWEQYF.

V and J are TRBV28 and TRBJ2-7; maybe TRBD1 (5 bases). The ends were cut back, 3 bases at V and 3 bases at J, with 9 bases in the middle. The CDR3 is 13 amino acids. Germline V gene lookup returns CDR1 MDHEN and CDR2 SYDVKM. The CDR3 coding sequence is TGTGCCAGCAGTTTTGGACATTTCTACGAGCAGTACTTC. Protein: CASSFGHFYEQYF.